This paragraph covers one T cell receptor (beta chain) sequence. This clone is a singleton in its sample. Its antigen is unknown. There are no base qualities to consult, and no much larger clone falls within one base. The data originate from a study of blood T cell repertoires in COVID-19 (TCRdb year 2020). Some background on the complete study: Collaborator samples came from the United States, Italy and Spain and covered acute and convalescent phases of COVID-19. The prospective study material was composed of cDNA or gDNA derived from T cells, B-cell-depleted T cells, or PBMCs. Subjects who had been exposed to COVID-19, were actively infected with it, or had recovered from it provided the deeply sampled blood TCRbeta repertoires that made up the dataset. A freely available public database, intended as a resource for researchers studying the immune response to SARS-CoV-2, is where the repertoires were released. Samples were obtained from the ongoing ImmuneRACE study (first 160 participants) and from roughly 1,300 subjects provided by 6 global collaborators. A de-identified subject ID, COVID-19 status, age in years and sex were almost always included in the sample metadata. HLA class I and class II types, where available, came from metadata supplied by the sample provider rather than from assay-based typing. General findings and caveats noted by the study authors: Clinical and demographic metadata were provided uncurated, with the amount varying by source and participant.

In Seattle, one collaborating source enrolled patients while the infection was active and tracked those patients longitudinally over the course of disease. The collaborating institutions used their own protocols to collect whole blood in K2EDTA tubes. Collaborator samples were shipped for TCRbeta analysis as frozen whole blood, isolated PBMCs, or DNA extracted from either sample type. The immunoSEQ Assay, a bias-controlled multiplex PCR, was used to amplify TCRbeta CDR3 regions from genomic DNA. Per the authors' processing: Nucleated cell counts per sample were estimated from amplification of reference gene primers within the assay. Sequence reads were collapsed and filtered to measure the absolute abundance of every unique TCRbeta CDR3 rearrangement. For each sample, productive Simpson clonality was calculated as the square root of Simpson's diversity index over productive rearrangements. Here the immuneACCESS table is served through TCRdb, limited to in-frame sequences with V and J called. Missing clones are a known gap in these copies; in checked studies unresolved V genes cover under half, and the rest lacks a known reason. D and trimming were read from the DNA, whereas the V and J calls and clone size are those reported in that table. The sample table lists some 140,000 clones, about 76% of them with a count of one. The ten largest make up roughly 4.9% of the sample.

The germline V gene specifies SGHDT as CDR1 and YYEEEE as CDR2. Trimming leaves V shorter by 4 bases and J shorter by 6 bases, with the junction holding 13 bases beyond the gene matches. The CDR3 contains 15 residues, cysteine and phenylalanine counted. Solely the CDR3 DNA is kept, with 45 bases framed from the first base. The origin of this receptor is a woman aged 70 to 79 with COVID-19, enrolled during active disease. The rearranged chain carries TRBV5-6 and TRBJ2-7; TRBD1 lines up with 7 middle nucleotides. Input material: peripheral blood. The nucleotide sequence reads as follows: TGTGCCAGCAGCCCCCCGAGGGGGCGTCGGTCCGAGCAGTACTTC. Its protein is CASSPPRGRRSEQYF. When the CDR3 is completed using the reference TRBV5-6 and TRBJ2-7 genes on either side, the full variable domain is DAGVTQSPTHLIKTRGQQVTLRCSPKSGHDTVSWYQQALGQGPQFIFQYYEEEERQRGNFPDRFSGHQFPNYSSELNVNALLLGDSALYLCASSPPRGRRSEQYFGPGTRLTVT.